One sample yielded the 29 T cell receptor beta chains listed below, sequenced in a study of cytomegalovirus exposure and HLA in healthy donors. Primers for the PCR totalled 60 Vbeta and 13 Jbeta. Only in-frame clones appear in the TCRdb table, and some are missing; sequencing was by immunoSEQ multiplex PCR. The sample features 150,000 to 200,000 clones, with about 6.8% in its top ten. The sample comprised PBMCs. Receptors originate from a man aged 25-45 years in good health and CMV-seronegative.

As DNA, the CDR3 is TGTGCCAGCTCACCCCTGTCGCGGAACACTGAAGCTTTCTTT. Protein product: CASSPLSRNTEAFF. The rearrangement links TRBV18 to TRBJ1-1; D call uncertain. The CDR3 has 14 amino acids. Germline V gene lookup returns CDR1 KGHSH and CDR2 LQKENI. V was clipped by 3 bases and J by 1 base, with 9 bases between them. The full variable domain, with the rest looked up from reference TRBV18 and TRBJ1-1, is NAGVMQNPRHLVRRRGQEARLRCSPMKGHSHVYWYRQLPEEGLKFMVYLQKENIIDESGMPKERFSAEFPKEGPSILRIQQVVRGDSAAYFCASSPLSRNTEAFFGQGTRLTVV.

This chain joins TRBV7-9 and TRBJ2-5; D is possibly TRBD2 (5 bases). The last part of the DNA fits TRBJ2-7 better; the J call may be wrong. The CDR3 consists of 15 residues. Germline lookup yields CDR1 SEHNR and CDR2 FQNEAQ (reference sequence). The chain's CDR3 is CASTFLGEKNYEQYF. The CDR3 region has the DNA TGTGCCAGCACATTTCTTGGGGAGAAAAACTACGAGCAGTACTTC.

J is TRBJ2-3 and V is TRBV5-1; the match to TRBD1 covers 7 bases. This CDR3 contains 14 residues. The J segment lost 6 bases and the V segment lost 0 bases, leaving 4 bases of the junction unmatched. The germline V gene has CDR1 SGHRS and CDR2 YFSETQ. The DNA for the CDR3 is TGCGCCAGCAGCTTGGGGGACAGCCCCGATACGCAGTATTTT. Its protein is CASSLGDSPDTQYF. Together with reference TRBV5-1 and TRBJ2-3, the CDR3 gives the full variable domain: KAGVTQTPRYLIKTRGQQVTLSCSPISGHRSVSWYQQTPGQGLQFLFEYFSETQRNKGNFPGRFSGRQFSNSRSEMNVSTLELGDSALYLCASSLGDSPDTQYFGPGTRLTVL.

Here the CDR3 reads CASSETGGRETQYF. The CDR3 coding sequence is TGTGCCAGCAGCGAAACCGGGGGTCGAGAGACCCAGTACTTC. V is TRBV6-4 and J is TRBJ2-5, with D tentatively TRBD2 (6 bases). The germline gives CDR1 MRHNA, CDR2 SNTAGT. Trimming removed 6 bases at V and 4 bases at J, with 15 bases between. This CDR3 region has 14 residues.

The chain links TRBV4-1 to TRBJ1-1; D is undetermined. Trimming left V 0 bases short and J 1 base short, with 15 bases between. The CDR3 length is 17 residues. CDR1 and CDR2 from the germline V gene are MGHRA and YSYEKL. This chain's CDR3 is CASSQDFLVPRNTEAFF. DNA of the CDR3: TGCGCCAGCAGCCAAGATTTCCTTGTCCCCCGGAACACTGAAGCTTTCTTT.

In DNA form, the CDR3 reads TGTGCCAGCAGCATCGGGGGGGCCACAGATACGCAGTATTTT. This encodes CASSIGGATDTQYF. This rearrangement joins TRBV9 to TRBJ2-3; 8 bases are shared with TRBD2. The ends lost 4 bases at V and 2 bases at J; junction bases unmatched: 3. The CDR3 length is 14 residues. Germline loops: CDR1 SGDLS, CDR2 YYNGEE.

This chain connects TRBV14 to TRBJ2-3; possibly TRBD1 for D (6 bases). V lost 1 base, J lost 1 base, and 18 bases lay in between. This CDR3 contains 18 residues. Germline CDR1 SGHDN, CDR2 FVKESK. The CDR3 spells CASSQVRGRGSGTDTQYF. The CDR3 coding sequence is TGTGCCAGCAGCCAAGTACGCGGCAGGGGCTCTGGCACAGATACGCAGTATTTT. Complete variable domain (other parts from reference TRBV14 and TRBJ2-3): EAGVTQFPSHSVIEKGQTVTLRCDPISGHDNLYWYRRVMGKEIKFLLHFVKESKQDESGMPNNRFLAERTGGTYSTLKVQPAELEDSGVYFCASSQVRGRGSGTDTQYFGPGTRLTVL.

The J gene is TRBJ1-6, the V gene TRBV10-2; TRBD1 matches 9 bases. Germline values: CDR1 WSHSY, CDR2 SAAADI. V was pared by 7 bases and J by 9 bases, with 4 bases of the junction left unmatched. The CDR3 contains 13 residues. The CDR3 region is CASTRDRVSPLHF. CDR3 DNA sequence: TGCGCCAGCACCCGGGACAGGGTTTCACCCCTCCACTTT.

The rearrangement joins TRBV30 to TRBJ1-4; TRBD1 is a possible D gene (6 bases). This CDR3 spans 15 amino acids. From germline, CDR1 is GTSNPN and CDR2 SVGIG (reference sequence). Trimming shortened V by 1 base and J by 6 bases, and 15 bases separated the two germline ends. The CDR3 sequence: CAWSEGHQLDEKLFF. CDR3 sequence (DNA): TGTGCCTGGAGTGAGGGACACCAACTGGATGAAAAACTGTTTTTT.

The chain couples TRBV30 to TRBJ2-7, with 9 bases aligning to TRBD1. The V and J ends lost 1 base and 6 bases, in that order; junction bases with no gene match: 7. The CDR3 has 14 residues. Germline CDR1 is GTSNPN and CDR2 is SVGIG (reference sequence). The chain's CDR3 is CAWSGRTGAVEQYF. DNA of the CDR3: TGTGCCTGGAGTGGACGGACAGGGGCGGTCGAGCAGTACTTC.

This chain links TRBV4-1 with TRBJ2-2, with D maybe TRBD2 (5 bases). Germline loops: CDR1 MGHRA, CDR2 YSYEKL. V was shortened by 2 bases and J by 0 bases, with 16 bases between the two germline ends. The CDR3 consists of 18 residues. CDR3 nucleotide sequence: TGCGCCAGCAGCCAATCCTTGCTCGGGGTTTCGAACACCGGGGAGCTGTTTTTT. It specifies CASSQSLLGVSNTGELFF.

The chain couples TRBV30 to TRBJ2-7, with a possible D match to TRBD2 (6 bases). The germline gives CDR1 GTSNPN, CDR2 SVGIG (reference sequence). This CDR3 is built from 11 residues. Trimming took off 8 bases at V and 7 bases at J, with 15 bases between the two ends. The CDR3 sequence is CARRDSGEQYF. The CDR3, as DNA: TGTGCCCGCCGGGACTCAGGAGAGCAGTACTTC.

The V gene is TRBV7-2, the J gene TRBJ2-7; 8 bases match TRBD1. This CDR3 is 14 amino acids long. Germline V lookup: CDR1 SGHTA, CDR2 FQGNSA. Trimming at V came to 4 bases and at J to 4 bases, leaving 6 bases not matched to a gene. This chain's CDR3 is CASSYRQGWYEQYF. As DNA, the CDR3 is TGTGCCAGCAGCTACAGACAGGGGTGGTACGAGCAGTACTTC.

The CDR3 loop is CASMTGGANEKLFF. The CDR3 DNA is TGTGCCAGCATGACGGGAGGGGCGAATGAAAAACTGTTTTTT. The chain combines TRBV6-1 with TRBJ1-4; D might be TRBD1 (5 bases). This CDR3 contains 14 residues. CDR1 and CDR2 from the germline V gene are MNHNS and SASEGT. The ends were cut back, 7 bases at V and 5 bases at J, with 14 bases in the middle.

CDR3: CASSLWGGLGKETQYF. CDR3 sequence (DNA): TGTGCCAGCAGTTTATGGGGGGGGCTGGGAAAAGAGACCCAGTACTTC. The chain employs TRBV28 and TRBJ2-5; tentative D call: TRBD2 (7 bases). Trimming stripped 0 bases from V and 3 bases from J, with 14 bases between. The V gene's germline CDR1 is MDHEN and CDR2 SYDVKM. CDR3 length: 16 amino acids.

This chain links TRBV18 with TRBJ2-7; 9 bases line up with TRBD1. The CDR3 spans 17 residues. Per the germline V gene, CDR1 is KGHSH and CDR2 is LQKENI. Unmatched junction bases numbered 9, after V lost 3 bases and J lost 0 bases. The CDR3 sequence is CASSPQTLTGGSYEQYF. The CDR3 DNA sequence: TGTGCCAGCTCACCCCAAACCTTGACAGGGGGCTCCTACGAGCAGTACTTC.

V usage is TRBV23-1 and J usage is TRBJ2-2, with 7 bases that match TRBD2. TRBV23-1 is an open reading frame, and its role is uncertain. With 0 bases clipped from V and 5 bases from J, the junction kept 6 bases outside the gene matches. The CDR3 has 16 residues. CDR3 DNA: TGCGCCAGCAGTCAATCGTGCGGGAGAGGGACCGGGGAGCTGTTTTTT. This translates into CASSQSCGRGTGELFF.

This chain joins TRBV29-1 and TRBJ2-5, with TRBD2 identical over 13 bases. The DNA matches TRBJ2-7 better at its end, which makes the J call doubtful. Germline V gene data show CDR1 as SQVTM and CDR2 as ANQGSEA. The CDR3 is 14 amino acids. In DNA, the CDR3 is TGCAGCGTGAAACTAGCGGGAGGGCCATACGAGCAGTACTTC. This encodes CSVKLAGGPYEQYF.

The genes are TRBV30 and TRBJ1-2; D perhaps matches TRBD1 (5 bases). V lost 8 bases and J lost 2, with 12 bases in between. CDR3 length equals 12 residues. CDR1 is GTSNPN, CDR2 SVGIG, per germline (reference sequence). The CDR3 DNA is TGTGCCCTATCACGGGGGAACTATGGCTACACCTTC. Encoded protein: CALSRGNYGYTF.

The chain carries TRBV5-5 and TRBJ1-1, with unresolved D. Trimming removed 4 bases from V and 1 base from J, with 8 bases in between. From germline, CDR1 is SGHKS and CDR2 YYEKEE (reference sequence). The CDR3 has 13 amino acids. The CDR3 coding sequence is TGTGCCAGCAGCAAACGGGGGAACACTGAAGCTTTCTTT. It codes for CASSKRGNTEAFF.

The J gene is TRBJ1-1, the V gene TRBV6-6; D possibly corresponds to TRBD1 (6 bases). Trimming took 5 bases from V and 1 from J, leaving 11 bases between them. CDR3 length: 14 amino acids. CDR1 and CDR2 from the germline V gene are MNHNY and SVGAGI (reference sequence). CDR3: CASSRQERNTEAFF. The CDR3 DNA reads TGTGCCAGCAGTCGACAGGAGAGGAACACTGAAGCTTTCTTT.

The rearrangement joins TRBV6-1 to TRBJ2-5; 8 bases line up with TRBD2. The germline gives CDR1 MNHNS, CDR2 SASEGT. The CDR3 has 14 amino acids. Trimming cost V 2 bases and J 5 bases; bases outside gene matches: 4. In DNA form, the CDR3 reads TGTGCCAGCAGTGAAAGCGGGAGAGGGGAGACCCAGTACTTC. Translation gives CASSESGRGETQYF.

This chain uses TRBV28 with TRBJ2-7; no firm D call. The germline V gene has CDR1 MDHEN and CDR2 SYDVKM. The CDR3 runs to 11 residues. Trimming stripped 3 bases from V and 6 bases from J, with 6 bases between. The DNA for the CDR3 is TGTGCCAGCAGTTTTTCCCTCGAGCAGTACTTC. Encoded protein: CASSFSLEQYF. Drawing the rest from reference TRBV28 and TRBJ2-7, the complete variable domain is DVKVTQSSRYLVKRTGEKVFLECVQDMDHENMFWYRQDPGLGLRLIYFSYDVKMKEKGDIPEGYSVSREKKERFSLILESASTNQTSMYLCASSFSLEQYFGPGTRLTVT.

The V call is TRBV13, the J call TRBJ2-3, with 16 bases lining up with TRBD2. Germline CDR1 PRHDT, CDR2 FYEKMQ (reference sequence). This CDR3 contains 20 residues. V lost 6 bases, J lost 3 bases, and 15 bases stayed unmatched. CDR3 amino acids: CASSSLAGTSGGAVTDTQYF. The CDR3 coding sequence is TGTGCCAGCAGTTCCCTGGCGGGGACTAGCGGGGGGGCCGTGACAGATACGCAGTATTTT.

The gene calls are TRBV6-5 and TRBJ1-1, with D possibly TRBD1 on 6 matching bases. V shed 2 bases and J shed 4 bases, with 14 bases lying between them. Germline CDR1 MNHEY, CDR2 SVGAGI. The CDR3 consists of 15 residues. The CDR3 protein is CASSYRGRGGTEAFF. The CDR3 DNA reads TGTGCCAGCAGTTACCGGGGCAGGGGCGGCACTGAAGCTTTCTTT.

The CDR3 region has the DNA TGTGCCAGCAGCTCCAGGGGCTGGGAAGAGACCCAGTACTTC. Translating gives CASSSRGWEETQYF. The chain has TRBV7-2 and TRBJ2-5, with D perhaps TRBD1 (6 bases). V was pared by 4 bases and J by 3 bases, with 12 bases between. Germline V gives CDR1 SGHTA, CDR2 FQGNSA. This CDR3 contains 14 residues. Full variable domain (outside the CDR3, taken from reference TRBV7-2 and TRBJ2-5): GAGVSQSPSNKVTEKGKDVELRCDPISGHTALYWYRQSLGQGLEFLIYFQGNSAPDKSGLPSDRFSAERTGGSVSTLTIQRTQQEDSAVYLCASSSRGWEETQYFGPGTRLLVL.

The chain combines TRBV29-1 with TRBJ1-2; 11 bases are a match to TRBD1. The CDR3 is 15 residues long. CDR1 and CDR2 (germline): SQVTM, ANQGSEA. The V gene end was trimmed by 6 bases and the J gene end by 0 bases; junction bases not matched to a gene: 6. For the CDR3, the DNA is TGCAGCGTCATCGGACAGGGGGCTACTAACTATGGCTACACCTTC. Amino acids: CSVIGQGATNYGYTF.

The chain joins TRBV4-3 to TRBJ1-2, with D perhaps TRBD1 (5 bases). The CDR3 spans 15 residues. In germline, CDR1 is LGHNA, CDR2 YSLEER. V gave up 3 bases and J gave up 6 bases, with 17 bases separating them. The DNA for the CDR3 is TGCGCCAGCAGCCATCCAGGGATAGTCAGTCATGGCTACACCTTC. Its translation is CASSHPGIVSHGYTF.

V gene TRBV30 combines with J gene TRBJ2-5, with 8 bases identical to TRBD2. Germline lookup yields CDR1 GTSNPN and CDR2 SVGIG (reference sequence). Unmatched junction bases numbered 5, after V lost 4 bases and J lost 4 bases. The CDR3 loop spans 13 amino acids. The CDR3 is CAWTAGVIETQYF. The DNA for the CDR3 is TGTGCCTGGACAGCGGGAGTAATAGAGACCCAGTACTTC.